The rows below give T cell receptor beta chains drawn from one sample of a study of blood T cell repertoires in COVID-19. Using immunoSEQ multiplex PCR, the repertoire was profiled, and TCRdb retains in-frame clones only, with some absent. The sample has 150,000 to 200,000 clones; 92% are singletons. The sample consisted of peripheral blood. These receptors originate from a man aged 30 to 45 with COVID-19, enrolled during active disease. CDR3s include the opening cysteine and the closing phenylalanine or tryptophan. Fields, in order: D gene, V gene, J gene, clone size, CDR3 protein, CDR3 DNA. A D gene is named only where the DNA matches it firmly. Some rows have no size entry. The others give once, few or many, or a class for an expanded clone.

.	TRBV19	TRBJ1-5	.	CASSPGTNQPQHF	TGTGCCAGTAGTCCAGGGACAAATCAGCCCCAGCATTTT
TRBD1	TRBV27	TRBJ1-6	.	CASSSMPGTGGFGNSPLHF	TGTGCCAGCAGTTCAATGCCCGGGACAGGGGGCTTTGGTAATTCACCCCTCCACTTT
TRBD2	TRBV4-1	TRBJ2-1	.	CASSQEALAGVEQFF	TGCGCCAGCAGCCAAGAAGCACTAGCGGGAGTTGAGCAGTTCTTC
TRBD2	TRBV3-1/TRBV3-2	TRBJ2-3	.	CASSQVAGSTDTQYF	TGTGCCAGCAGCCAAGTAGCGGGCAGCACAGATACGCAGTATTTT
TRBD1	TRBV6-5	TRBJ2-7	.	CASSYFGQGNLYEQYF	TGTGCCAGCAGTTACTTCGGACAGGGGAATTTGTACGAGCAGTACTTC
.	TRBV9	TRBJ2-1	.	CASSLNREDYNEQFF	TGTGCCAGCAGCCTAAACCGGGAAGACTACAATGAGCAGTTCTTC
TRBD2	TRBV7-6	TRBJ2-7	.	CASSPLAGAVSYEQYF	TGTGCCAGCAGCCCACTAGCGGGGGCAGTATCCTACGAGCAGTACTTC
.	TRBV2	TRBJ1-1	once	CASSGGGEAFF	TGTGCCAGCAGTGGGGGCGGTGAAGCTTTCTTT
.	TRBV5-6	TRBJ2-7	.	CASSDPNNRDSYEQYF	TGTGCCAGCAGCGACCCAAATAACAGGGACTCCTACGAGCAGTACTTC
TRBD1	TRBV28	TRBJ2-7	.	CASSFGDRGWEQYF	TGTGCCAGCAGTTTTGGAGACAGGGGATGGGAGCAGTACTTC
TRBD1	TRBV5-1	TRBJ1-2	.	CASSAPGQGKGGTF	TGCGCCAGCAGCGCTCCGGGACAGGGTAAAGGGGGCACCTTC
.	TRBV27	TRBJ1-2	.	CASSPGNYGYTF	TGTGCCAGCAGTCCCGGGAACTATGGCTACACCTTC
.	TRBV2	TRBJ1-5	once	CASSETDSNQPQHF	TGTGCCAGCAGTGAAACAGATAGCAATCAGCCCCAGCATTTT
.	TRBV3-1/TRBV3-2	TRBJ2-7	.	CASSAQGRAAYEQYF	TGTGCCAGCAGCGCCCAGGGCAGGGCGGCGTACGAGCAGTACTTC
TRBD1	TRBV28	TRBJ2-7	.	CASISQGAGEQYF	TGTGCCAGCATATCCCAGGGGGCGGGCGAGCAGTACTTC
TRBD1	TRBV7-9	TRBJ2-7	.	CASSYSGQYDEQYF	TGTGCCAGCAGTTACTCGGGACAGTATGACGAGCAGTACTTC
TRBD1	TRBV7-2	TRBJ1-2	.	CASSIYRQGLGYTF	TGTGCCAGCAGCATATACCGACAGGGTTTAGGCTACACCTTC
.	TRBV2	TRBJ1-2	.	CASSVRGFNGYTF	TGTGCCAGCAGTGTAAGGGGGTTTAATGGCTACACCTTC
.	TRBV7-2	TRBJ2-5	.	CASSLEGRGVPGGQYF	TGTGCCAGCAGCTTAGAAGGGCGGGGAGTACCAGGGGGCCAGTACTTC
.	TRBV4-2	TRBJ2-3	.	CASSRPQGTSTDTQYF	TGTGCCAGCAGCCGCCCACAGGGGACTAGCACAGATACGCAGTATTTT
.	TRBV29-1	TRBJ2-7	.	CSGMDSNEQYF	TGCAGCGGTATGGACAGCAACGAGCAGTACTTC
TRBD1	TRBV9	TRBJ2-7	.	CASSVGQGVAYEQYF	TGTGCCAGCAGCGTAGGACAGGGGGTTGCCTACGAGCAGTACTTC
TRBD2	TRBV30	TRBJ2-3	.	CAWSGVAGAVDTQYF	TGTGCCTGGAGTGGAGTAGCGGGAGCTGTAGATACGCAGTATTTT
.	TRBV28	TRBJ1-2	.	CASSLGRGYGYTF	TGTGCCAGCAGTTTGGGTAGGGGCTATGGCTACACCTTC
TRBD1	TRBV12-3/TRBV12-4	TRBJ1-2	.	CASSPDRVYGYTF	TGTGCCAGCAGTCCCGACAGGGTCTATGGCTACACCTTC
.	TRBV27	TRBJ1-5	.	CASKMRLLLRNSNQPQHF	TGTGCCAGCAAAATGAGGCTATTATTGAGAAATAGCAATCAGCCCCAGCATTTT
.	TRBV18	TRBJ2-1	.	CASSPPNSRSYNEQFF	TGTGCCAGCTCACCTCCGAACAGCCGGTCCTACAATGAGCAGTTCTTC
.	TRBV28	TRBJ1-1	once	CASRDLTGYTEAFF	TGTGCCAGCAGAGACTTAACAGGGTACACTGAAGCTTTCTTT
.	TRBV19	TRBJ1-1	.	CASNDNYVEAFF	TGTGCCAGTAACGACAATTATGTTGAAGCTTTCTTT
TRBD1	TRBV24-1	TRBJ1-1	.	CATSDAGQGDTEAFF	TGTGCCACCAGTGACGCCGGACAGGGCGACACTGAAGCTTTCTTT
.	TRBV13	TRBJ2-7	.	CASSLAGSEQYF	TGTGCCAGCAGCTTAGCTGGCTCCGAGCAGTACTTC
TRBD2	TRBV11-2	TRBJ2-2	.	CASSLVLLAGGGVGELFF	TGTGCCAGCAGCTTAGTTCTACTAGCGGGGGGAGGCGTCGGGGAGCTGTTTTTT
.	TRBV7-9	TRBJ1-4	.	CASSLGEKGARKLFF	TGTGCCAGCAGCTTAGGTGAGAAGGGAGCCAGAAAACTGTTTTTT
.	TRBV15	TRBJ2-6	.	CATSRDWVGSAGANVLTF	TGTGCCACCAGCAGAGATTGGGTTGGAAGCGCCGGGGCCAACGTCCTGACTTTC
TRBD1	TRBV6-6	TRBJ2-7	.	CASSSPDRGSYEQYF	TGTGCCAGCAGTTCCCCGGACAGGGGCTCCTACGAGCAGTACTTC
TRBD1	TRBV7-3	TRBJ2-7	.	CASSTGGAPYEQYF	TGTGCCAGCAGCACAGGGGGCGCCCCCTACGAGCAGTACTTC
TRBD1	TRBV7-8	TRBJ2-7	.	CASSSDRGREQYF	TGTGCCAGCAGTTCGGACAGGGGTAGAGAGCAGTACTTC
.	TRBV29-1	TRBJ1-2	.	CSATENYGYTF	TGCAGCGCCACAGAGAACTATGGCTACACCTTC
.	TRBV6-6	TRBJ1-2	.	CASSSEGGGYGYTF	TGTGCCAGCAGTTCCGAGGGGGGGGGCTATGGCTACACCTTC
.	TRBV5-1	TRBJ1-2	.	CASSLDGNSYYGYTF	TGCGCCAGCAGCTTGGACGGGAATTCATACTATGGCTACACCTTC
TRBD2	TRBV19	TRBJ2-5	once	CASSTPGLAIETQYF	TGTGCCAGTTCGACCCCGGGACTAGCTATAGAGACCCAGTACTTC